A selection of T cell receptor beta chains follows, all from one sample in a study of cytomegalovirus exposure and HLA in healthy donors. Sequencing was performed with immunoSEQ multiplex PCR; in TCRdb, only in-frame clones are kept and a portion is missing. The sample records around 250,000 clones, roughly 89% being singletons. The sequenced sample consisted of PBMCs. The receptors shown here come from a young woman in good health and CMV-seronegative. The CDR3 runs from the conserved cysteine through the conserved F or W. Each record gives: D gene, V gene, J gene, CDR3 DNA, CDR3 protein. A D gene is named only where the DNA matches it firmly.

TRBD2	TRBV9	TRBJ2-6	TGTGCCAGCAGCGTAGGACTAGCGGGTAGTGGGGCCAACGTCCTGACTTTC	CASSVGLAGSGANVLTF
TRBD1	TRBV18	TRBJ1-5	TGTGCCAGCTCACCACCTTTCGGGACAGATAGCAATCAGCCCCAGCATTTT	CASSPPFGTDSNQPQHF
TRBD2	TRBV7-7	TRBJ2-2	TGTGCTAGCAGCTTAGACGTGTCGGGGGGCGGGGAGCTGTTTTTT	CASSLDVSGGGELFF
.	TRBV10-3	TRBJ1-6	TGTGCCATCAGTGAGTCCCAGGGTGGGTATAATTCACCCCTCCACTTT	CAISESQGGYNSPLHF
.	TRBV9	TRBJ1-2	TGTGCCAGCAGTTCCACCCTATATCCTGGCTACACCTTC	CASSSTLYPGYTF
.	TRBV6-5	TRBJ1-6	TGTGCCAGCAGTTACCGAAAACAGAGTTCAGGCTCACCCCTCCACTTT	CASSYRKQSSGSPLHF
TRBD2	TRBV28	TRBJ2-1	TGTGCCAGCACCCTCGGACTAGAACAGCCCAATGAGCAGTTCTTC	CASTLGLEQPNEQFF
.	TRBV7-9	TRBJ2-5	TGTGCCAGCAGCCAAGGGGTGAGGGAGACCCAGTACTTC	CASSQGVRETQYF
TRBD2	TRBV30	TRBJ2-5	TGTGCCTGGGGTTGGGGGGGAACTAGCCAAGAGACCCAGTACTTC	CAWGWGGTSQETQYF
TRBD2	TRBV15	TRBJ2-5	TGTGCCACCAGCAGGTGGGGCGGGGGAGGGACCCAGTACTTC	CATSRWGGGGTQYF
TRBD1	TRBV6-1	TRBJ2-7	TGTGCCAGCAGGCGGACAGGGGGAAACTACGAGCAGTACTTC	CASRRTGGNYEQYF
.	TRBV5-6	TRBJ2-5	TGTGCCAGCAGAGCTTGGCAATCTGCCGACTTCGGCCAAGAGACCCAATACTTC	CASRAWQSADFGQETQYF